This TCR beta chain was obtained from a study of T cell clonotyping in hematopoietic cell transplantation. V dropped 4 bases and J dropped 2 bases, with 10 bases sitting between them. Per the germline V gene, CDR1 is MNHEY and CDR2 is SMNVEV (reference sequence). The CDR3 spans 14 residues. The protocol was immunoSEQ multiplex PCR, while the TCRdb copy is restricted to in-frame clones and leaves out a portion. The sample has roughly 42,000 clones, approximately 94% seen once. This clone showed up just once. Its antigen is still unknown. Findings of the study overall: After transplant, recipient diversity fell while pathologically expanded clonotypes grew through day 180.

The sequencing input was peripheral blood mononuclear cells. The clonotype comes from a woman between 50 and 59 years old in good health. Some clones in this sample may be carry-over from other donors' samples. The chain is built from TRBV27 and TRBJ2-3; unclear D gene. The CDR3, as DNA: TGTGCCAGCAGTTCCCCGCCCCTCACAGATACGCAGTATTTT. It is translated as CASSSPPLTDTQYF.